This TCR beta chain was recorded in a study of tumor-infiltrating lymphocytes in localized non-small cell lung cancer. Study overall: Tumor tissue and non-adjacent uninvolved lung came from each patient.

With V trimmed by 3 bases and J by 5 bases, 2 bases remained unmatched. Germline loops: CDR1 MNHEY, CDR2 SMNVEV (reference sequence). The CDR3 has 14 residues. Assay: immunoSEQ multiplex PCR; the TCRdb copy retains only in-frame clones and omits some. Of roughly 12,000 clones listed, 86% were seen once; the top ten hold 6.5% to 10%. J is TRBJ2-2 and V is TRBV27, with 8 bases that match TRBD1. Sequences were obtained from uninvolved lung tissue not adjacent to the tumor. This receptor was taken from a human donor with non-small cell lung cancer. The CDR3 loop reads CASSFYRGTGELFF. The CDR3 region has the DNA TGTGCCAGCAGTTTCTACAGGGGGACCGGGGAGCTGTTTTTT.